Reported below is one T cell receptor beta chain. Antigen unknown. Peripheral blood CD8+ and CD4+ T cells were profiled by TCR beta sequencing. Through negative isolation, CD4+ and CD8+ T cells were obtained, while TEMRA cells were enriched using FACS. The data were obtained in a study of CD8 T cells in Susac syndrome. Findings and limits, study-wide: Only a relatively small number of individuals were included in the TCR sequencing and HLA analysis.

Losses at the gene ends were 6 bases for V and 5 bases for J; bases not matched to a gene: 3. From germline, CDR1 is MNHEY and CDR2 SVGAGI. The CDR3 is made up of 14 amino acids. Random hexamers were used to reverse transcribe an amount of about 0.45 to 1 ug RNA. TCR beta CDR3 was amplified by immunoSEQ multiplex PCR. This amplification extended across 54 Vbeta and 13 Jbeta segments. TCRdb itself ran the immunoSEQ multiplex PCR reads through MiXCR, one entry per CDR3 protein. The sample consists of approximately 230,000 distinct CDR3 sequences, about 93% of them appearing once. The chain is built from TRBV6-5 and TRBJ2-2; TRBD2 agrees at 10 bases. The sequence came from a human donor with multiple sclerosis. Sequenced material: CD4+ T cells from PBMCs. CDR3 nucleotides: TGTGCCAGCAGACTAGCGGGATTAACCGGGGAGCTGTTTTTT. It translates to CASRLAGLTGELFF.